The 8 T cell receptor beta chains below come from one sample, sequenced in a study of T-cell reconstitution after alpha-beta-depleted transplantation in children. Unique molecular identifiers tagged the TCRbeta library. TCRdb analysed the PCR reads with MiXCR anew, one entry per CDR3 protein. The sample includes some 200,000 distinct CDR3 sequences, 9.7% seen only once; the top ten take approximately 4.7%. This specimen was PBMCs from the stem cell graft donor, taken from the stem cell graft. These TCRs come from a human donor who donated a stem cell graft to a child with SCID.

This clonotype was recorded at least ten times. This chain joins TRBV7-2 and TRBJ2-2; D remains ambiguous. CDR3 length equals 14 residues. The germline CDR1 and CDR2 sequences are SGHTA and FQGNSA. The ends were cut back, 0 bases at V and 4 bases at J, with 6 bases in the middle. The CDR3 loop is CASSLAKSTGELFF. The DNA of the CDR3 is TGTGCCAGCAGCTTAGCGAAGAGCACCGGGGAGCTGTTTTTT.

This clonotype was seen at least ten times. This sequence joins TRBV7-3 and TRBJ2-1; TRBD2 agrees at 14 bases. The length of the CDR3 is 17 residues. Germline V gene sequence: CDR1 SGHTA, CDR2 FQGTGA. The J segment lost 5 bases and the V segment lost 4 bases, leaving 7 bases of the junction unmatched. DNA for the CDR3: TGTGCCAGCAGCTCTCGGGGGACTAGCGGGGGTAACAATGAGCAGTTCTTC. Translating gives CASSSRGTSGGNNEQFF. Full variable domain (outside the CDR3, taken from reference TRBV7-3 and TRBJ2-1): GAGVSQTPSNKVTEKGKYVELRCDPISGHTALYWYRQSLGQGPEFLIYFQGTGAADDSGLPNDRFFAVRPEGSVSTLKIQRTERGDSAVYLCASSSRGTSGGNNEQFFGPGTRLTVL.

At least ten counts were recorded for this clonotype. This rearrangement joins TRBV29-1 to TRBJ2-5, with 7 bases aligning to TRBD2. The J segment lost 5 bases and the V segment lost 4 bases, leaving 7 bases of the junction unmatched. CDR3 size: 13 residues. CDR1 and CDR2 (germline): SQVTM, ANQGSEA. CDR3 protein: CSVGTSVRETQYF. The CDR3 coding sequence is TGCAGCGTTGGCACTAGCGTGAGGGAGACCCAGTACTTC. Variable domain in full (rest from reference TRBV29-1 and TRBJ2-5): SAVISQKPSRDICQRGTSLTIQCQVDSQVTMMFWYRQQPGQSLTLIATANQGSEATYESGFVIDKFPISRPNLTFSTLTVSNMSPEDSSIYLCSVGTSVRETQYFGPGTRLLVL.

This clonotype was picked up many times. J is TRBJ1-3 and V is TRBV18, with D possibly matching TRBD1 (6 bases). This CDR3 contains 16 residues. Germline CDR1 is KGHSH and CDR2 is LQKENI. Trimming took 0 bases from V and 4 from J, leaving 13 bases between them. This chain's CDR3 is CASSPPPAGVGNTIYF. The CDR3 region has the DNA TGTGCCAGCTCACCACCCCCTGCAGGGGTCGGAAACACCATATATTTT. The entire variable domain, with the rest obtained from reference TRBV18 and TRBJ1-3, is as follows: NAGVMQNPRHLVRRRGQEARLRCSPMKGHSHVYWYRQLPEEGLKFMVYLQKENIIDESGMPKERFSAEFPKEGPSILRIQQVVRGDSAAYFCASSPPPAGVGNTIYFGEGSWLTVV.

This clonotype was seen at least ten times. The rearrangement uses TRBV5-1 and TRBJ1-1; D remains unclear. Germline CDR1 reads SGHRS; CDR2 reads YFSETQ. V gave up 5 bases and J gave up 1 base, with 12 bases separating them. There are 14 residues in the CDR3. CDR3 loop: CASSTRQANTEAFF. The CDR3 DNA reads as TGCGCCAGCAGTACGCGGCAGGCGAACACTGAAGCTTTCTTT. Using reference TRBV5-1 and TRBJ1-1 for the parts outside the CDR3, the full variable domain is KAGVTQTPRYLIKTRGQQVTLSCSPISGHRSVSWYQQTPGQGLQFLFEYFSETQRNKGNFPGRFSGRQFSNSRSEMNVSTLELGDSALYLCASSTRQANTEAFFGQGTRLTVV.

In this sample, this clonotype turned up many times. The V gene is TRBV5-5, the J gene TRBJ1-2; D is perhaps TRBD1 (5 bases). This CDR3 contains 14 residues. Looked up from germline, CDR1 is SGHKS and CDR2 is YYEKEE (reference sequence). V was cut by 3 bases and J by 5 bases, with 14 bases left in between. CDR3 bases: TGTGCCAGCAGCTGGCCGGGACGGACTTATGGCTACACCTTC. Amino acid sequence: CASSWPGRTYGYTF. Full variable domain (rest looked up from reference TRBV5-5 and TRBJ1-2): DAGVTQSPTHLIKTRGQQVTLRCSPISGHKSVSWYQQVLGQGPQFIFQYYEKEERGRGNFPDRFSARQFPNYSSELNVNALLLGDSALYLCASSWPGRTYGYTFGSGTRLTVV.

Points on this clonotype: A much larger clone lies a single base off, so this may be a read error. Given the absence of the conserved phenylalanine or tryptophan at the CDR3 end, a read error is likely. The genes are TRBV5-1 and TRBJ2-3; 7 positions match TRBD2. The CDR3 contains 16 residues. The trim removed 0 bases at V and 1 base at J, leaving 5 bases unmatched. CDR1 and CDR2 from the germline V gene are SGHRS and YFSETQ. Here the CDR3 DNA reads TGCGCCAGCAGCTTGGGTGGCGGGGGAGGCACAGATACGCAGTATATT. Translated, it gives CASSLGGGGGTDTQYI.

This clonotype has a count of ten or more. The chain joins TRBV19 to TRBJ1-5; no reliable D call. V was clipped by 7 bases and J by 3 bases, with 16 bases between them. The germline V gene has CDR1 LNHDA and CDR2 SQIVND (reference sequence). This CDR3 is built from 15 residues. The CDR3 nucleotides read TGTGCCAGTACCACCACGGGTGGATACAATCAGCCCCAGCATTTT. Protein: CASTTTGGYNQPQHF.